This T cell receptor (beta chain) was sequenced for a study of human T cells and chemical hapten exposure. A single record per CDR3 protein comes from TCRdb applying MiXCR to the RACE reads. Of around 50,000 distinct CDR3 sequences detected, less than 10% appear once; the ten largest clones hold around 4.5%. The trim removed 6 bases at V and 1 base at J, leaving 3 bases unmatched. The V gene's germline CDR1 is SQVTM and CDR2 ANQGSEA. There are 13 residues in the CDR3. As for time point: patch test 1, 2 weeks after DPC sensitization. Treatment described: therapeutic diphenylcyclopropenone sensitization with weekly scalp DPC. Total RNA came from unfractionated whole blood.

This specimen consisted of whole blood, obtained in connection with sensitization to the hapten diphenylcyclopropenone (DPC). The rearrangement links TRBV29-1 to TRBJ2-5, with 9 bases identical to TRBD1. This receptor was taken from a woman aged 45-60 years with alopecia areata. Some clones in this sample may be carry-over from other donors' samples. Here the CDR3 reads CSVGQGSQETQYF. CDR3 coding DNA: TGCAGCGTGGGACAGGGATCCCAAGAGACCCAGTACTTC. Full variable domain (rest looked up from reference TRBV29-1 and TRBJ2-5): SAVISQKPSRDICQRGTSLTIQCQVDSQVTMMFWYRQQPGQSLTLIATANQGSEATYESGFVIDKFPISRPNLTFSTLTVSNMSPEDSSIYLCSVGQGSQETQYFGPGTRLLVL.